A single sample is the source of the 5 T cell receptor beta chains below, sequenced in a study. Cells sorted as Tregs were CD4+, CD25+ and CD127-/low. Adaptor-ligated barcode primers were used to amplify TRBV12-4/TRBJ1-2 clonotypes. TCRdb re-derived calls from the multiplex PCR reads in MiXCR, one entry per CDR3 protein. The repertoire consists of some 1,000 distinct CDR3 sequences, with around 2.6% occurring once and the leading ten covering approximately 35%. Sample: Tregs sorted from blood. The receptors come from a female donor with breast cancer.

This clonotype was counted at least ten times. This chain links TRBV12-3 or TRBV12-4 with TRBJ1-2, with TRBD1 matching 9 bases. The V gene end was trimmed by 6 bases and the J gene end by 4 bases; junction bases not matched to a gene: 9. The CDR3 loop spans 15 amino acids. The CDR3 bases are TGTGCCAGCAGCCGCCGGGGACAGGGCGTCTATGGCTACACCTTC. Translation gives CASSRRGQGVYGYTF.

This clonotype was found many times. The V gene is TRBV12-3 or TRBV12-4, the J gene TRBJ1-2; D gene unclear. V dropped 0 bases and J dropped 6 bases, with 11 bases sitting between them. This CDR3 region has 14 residues. The CDR3 loop reads CASSLAPGVHGYTF. In nucleotides, the CDR3 is TGTGCCAGCAGTTTAGCCCCGGGAGTCCATGGCTACACCTTC.

This clonotype is medium-sized (0.01 to 0.1%). The chain has TRBV12-3 or TRBV12-4 and TRBJ1-2; TRBD1 matches 7 bases. This CDR3 comprises 15 residues. J was trimmed by 2 bases and V by 7 bases; bases with no gene match: 10. DNA for the CDR3: TGTGCCAGCAACCCTGCCGACAGGGCGAACTATGGCTACACCTTC. Translation gives CASNPADRANYGYTF.

Judged by abundance, this clonotype is medium-sized. The chain combines TRBV12-3 or TRBV12-4 with TRBJ1-2, with a tentative D call TRBD1 (6 bases). The CDR3 runs to 13 residues. Trimming took off 2 bases at V and 8 bases at J, with 12 bases between the two ends. CDR3 protein: CASSLQGFGGYTF. CDR3 DNA sequence: TGTGCCAGCAGTTTACAGGGGTTTGGCGGCTACACCTTC.

By proportion, this clonotype is large. This chain uses TRBV12-3 or TRBV12-4 with TRBJ1-2; D possibly corresponds to TRBD1 (5 bases). V shed 4 bases and J shed 3 bases, with 6 bases lying between them. The CDR3 is 12 amino acids. CDR3 protein: CASSSQDYGYTF. In DNA, the CDR3 is TGTGCCAGCAGTTCACAGGACTATGGCTACACCTTC.